What follows are 11 T cell receptor beta chains derived from one specimen sequenced in a study of blood T cell repertoires in COVID-19. Some clones are missing from TCRdb's copy, which holds only in-frame ones; the method was immunoSEQ multiplex PCR. The sample has some 200,000 clones, more than 75% seen once. The sequenced sample consisted of peripheral blood. These receptors all come from a man aged 35 to 55 with active or convalescent COVID-19.

This chain connects TRBV11-2 to TRBJ2-5, with 9 nucleotides matching TRBD2. The CDR3 contains 16 residues. The V gene's germline CDR1 is SGHAT and CDR2 FQNNGV. The V gene end was trimmed by 2 bases and the J gene end by 4 bases; junction bases not matched to a gene: 8. The CDR3 bases are TGTGCCAGCAGCTTACGGGCTAGCGGGGTCTTAGAGACCCAGTACTTC. This encodes CASSLRASGVLETQYF.

The chain uses TRBV6-2 or TRBV6-3 and TRBJ1-1; perhaps TRBD1 as D (5 bases). V was trimmed by 2 bases and J by 2 bases, leaving 9 bases between them. The germline V gene has CDR1 MNHEY and CDR2 SVGEGT. The CDR3 contains 14 residues. The chain's CDR3 is CASSYGARNTEAFF. The CDR3 nucleotides are TGTGCCAGCAGTTACGGGGCGAGAAACACTGAAGCTTTCTTT.

The genes are TRBV13 and TRBJ2-6, with 8 bases identical to TRBD1. Unmatched junction bases numbered 7, after V lost 4 bases and J lost 2 bases. There are 17 residues in the CDR3. CDR1 is PRHDT and CDR2 is FYEKMQ in the germline V gene (reference sequence). This CDR3 is CASSWGTGTTGANVLTF. For the CDR3, the DNA is TGTGCCAGCAGCTGGGGGACAGGCACTACTGGGGCCAACGTCCTGACTTTC.

The V gene is TRBV9, the J gene TRBJ2-5, with 8 bases matching TRBD2. Unmatched junction bases numbered 3, after V lost 3 bases and J lost 2 bases. Looked up from germline, CDR1 is SGDLS and CDR2 is YYNGEE. The CDR3 has 14 amino acids. The CDR3: CASSESGGQETQYF. The CDR3 coding sequence is TGTGCCAGCAGCGAATCGGGGGGGCAAGAGACCCAGTACTTC.

The chain couples TRBV18 to TRBJ1-1, with TRBD1 matching 7 bases. Germline CDR1 KGHSH, CDR2 LQKENI. This CDR3 has 15 amino acids. J gave up 0 bases and V 4 bases, and 5 bases lay outside the gene matches. The CDR3 bases are TGTGCCAGCTCACACAGGGGTGGTTTGAACACTGAAGCTTTCTTT. Protein sequence: CASSHRGGLNTEAFF.

This chain connects TRBV12-5 to TRBJ1-5; the D is unclear. The germline V and J ends were trimmed by 1 base and 5 bases, with 12 bases remaining between them. Per germline, CDR1 LGHNT and CDR2 FRNRAP. The CDR3 length is 15 residues. The CDR3 region is CASGLGLSPDQPQHF. The CDR3 nucleotides are TGTGCTAGTGGTTTGGGACTCAGCCCAGATCAGCCCCAGCATTTT.

V gene TRBV9 combines with J gene TRBJ2-4; D is possibly TRBD2 (6 bases). The CDR3 totals 14 residues. The V and J ends lost 5 bases and 0 bases respectively, with 9 bases between them. Germline V lookup: CDR1 SGDLS, CDR2 YYNGEE. As DNA, the CDR3 is TGTGCCAGCAGTAAGGGACTAGCCAAAAACATTCAGTACTTC. Amino acid sequence: CASSKGLAKNIQYF.

Only one count was recorded for this clone. V usage is TRBV5-1 and J usage is TRBJ1-5, with a possible D match to TRBD1 (6 bases). CDR3 length: 16 amino acids. Trimming stripped 9 bases from V and 2 bases from J, with 21 bases between. Germline lookup yields CDR1 SGHRS and CDR2 YFSETQ. CDR3: CAKGYKPGVCNQPQHF. DNA for the CDR3: TGCGCCAAAGGGTATAAGCCAGGGGTTTGCAATCAGCCCCAGCATTTT.

The rearrangement uses TRBV5-1 and TRBJ2-3; D uncertain. V was shortened by 0 bases and J by 2 bases, with 10 bases between the two germline ends. The CDR3 spans 15 residues. Germline-derived CDR1 and CDR2 are SGHRS and YFSETQ. The CDR3 region has the DNA TGCGCCAGCAGCTTGGCACCGGGTATCACAGATACGCAGTATTTT. As protein: CASSLAPGITDTQYF.

The chain links TRBV7-3 to TRBJ2-3; 7 bases are a match to TRBD2. CDR3 length: 14 amino acids. Trimming removed 0 bases from V and 5 bases from J; junction bases left unmatched: 2. Germline assignment: CDR1 SGHTA and CDR2 FQGTGA. CDR3 coding DNA: TGTGCCAGCAGCTTAACAGGGGAGGGAGATACGCAGTATTTT. Protein sequence: CASSLTGEGDTQYF.

This rearrangement joins TRBV19 to TRBJ2-7; TRBD1 agrees at 9 bases. Germline V lookup: CDR1 LNHDA, CDR2 SQIVND (reference sequence). The V and J ends lost 10 bases and 4 bases, in that order; junction bases with no gene match: 8. The CDR3 is 13 amino acids. In nucleotides, the CDR3 is TGTGCCACGAGGGACAGGGTGAAATACGAGCAGTACTTC. It encodes CATRDRVKYEQYF. Combining the CDR3 with reference TRBV19 and TRBJ2-7 gives the whole variable domain DGGITQSPKYLFRKEGQNVTLSCEQNLNHDAMYWYRQDPGQGLRLIYYSQIVNDFQKGDIAEGYSVSREKKESFPLTVTSAQKNPTAFYLCATRDRVKYEQYFGPGTRLTVT.